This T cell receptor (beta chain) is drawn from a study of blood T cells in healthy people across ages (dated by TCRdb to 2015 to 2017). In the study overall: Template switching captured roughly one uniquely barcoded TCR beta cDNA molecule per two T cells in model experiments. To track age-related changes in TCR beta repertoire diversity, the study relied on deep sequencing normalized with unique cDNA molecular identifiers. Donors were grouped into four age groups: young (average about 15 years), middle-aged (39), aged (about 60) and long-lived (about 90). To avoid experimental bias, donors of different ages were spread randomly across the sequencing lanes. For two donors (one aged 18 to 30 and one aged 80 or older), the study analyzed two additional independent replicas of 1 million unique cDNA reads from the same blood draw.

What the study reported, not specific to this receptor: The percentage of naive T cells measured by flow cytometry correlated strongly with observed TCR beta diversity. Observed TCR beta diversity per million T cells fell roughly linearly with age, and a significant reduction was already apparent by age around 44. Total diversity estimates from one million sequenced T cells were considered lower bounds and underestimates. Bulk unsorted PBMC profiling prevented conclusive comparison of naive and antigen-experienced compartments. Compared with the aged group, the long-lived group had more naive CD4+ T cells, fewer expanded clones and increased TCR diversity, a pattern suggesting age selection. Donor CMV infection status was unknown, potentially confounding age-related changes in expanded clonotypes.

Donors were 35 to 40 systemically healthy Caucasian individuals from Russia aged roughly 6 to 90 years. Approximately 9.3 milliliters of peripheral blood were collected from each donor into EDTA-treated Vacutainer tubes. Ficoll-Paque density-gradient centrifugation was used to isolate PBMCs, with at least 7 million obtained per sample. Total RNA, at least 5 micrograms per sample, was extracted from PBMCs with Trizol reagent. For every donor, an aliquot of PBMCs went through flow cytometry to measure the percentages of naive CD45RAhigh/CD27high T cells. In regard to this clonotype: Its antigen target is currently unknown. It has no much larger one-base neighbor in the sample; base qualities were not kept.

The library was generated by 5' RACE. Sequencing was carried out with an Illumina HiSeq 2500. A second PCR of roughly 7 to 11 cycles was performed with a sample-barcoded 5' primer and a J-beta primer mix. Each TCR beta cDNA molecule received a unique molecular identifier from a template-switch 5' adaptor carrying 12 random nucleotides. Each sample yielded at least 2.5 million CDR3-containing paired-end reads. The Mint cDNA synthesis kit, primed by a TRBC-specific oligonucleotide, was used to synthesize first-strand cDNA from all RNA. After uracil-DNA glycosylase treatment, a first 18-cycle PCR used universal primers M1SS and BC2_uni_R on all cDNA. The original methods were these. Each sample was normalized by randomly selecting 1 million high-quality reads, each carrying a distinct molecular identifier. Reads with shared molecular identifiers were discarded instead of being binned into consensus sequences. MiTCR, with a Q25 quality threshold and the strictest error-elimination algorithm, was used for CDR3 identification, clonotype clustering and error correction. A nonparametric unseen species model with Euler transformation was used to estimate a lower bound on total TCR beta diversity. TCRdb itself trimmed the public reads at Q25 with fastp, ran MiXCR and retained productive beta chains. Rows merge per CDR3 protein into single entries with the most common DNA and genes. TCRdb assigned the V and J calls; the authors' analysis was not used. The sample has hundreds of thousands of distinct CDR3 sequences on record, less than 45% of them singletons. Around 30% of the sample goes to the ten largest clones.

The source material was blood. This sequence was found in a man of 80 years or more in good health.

The base sequence is TGTGCCACCAGACCTGTAGCCGGGACAGGGCTCCGAGTAGGGAACACTGAAGCTTTCTTT. The translation is CATRPVAGTGLRVGNTEAFF. The V and J genes are TRBV15 and TRBJ1-1, and 9 junctional nucleotides match TRBD1. The V end gives up 6 bases and the J end 1 base, leaving 21 bases in the junction not matched to a gene. According to the germline V gene (reference sequence), CDR1 reads LNHNV and CDR2 reads YYDKDF. CDR3 length: 20 amino acids, cysteine to phenylalanine. Only the CDR3 region is kept as DNA, spanning 60 bases read in frame from base 1.